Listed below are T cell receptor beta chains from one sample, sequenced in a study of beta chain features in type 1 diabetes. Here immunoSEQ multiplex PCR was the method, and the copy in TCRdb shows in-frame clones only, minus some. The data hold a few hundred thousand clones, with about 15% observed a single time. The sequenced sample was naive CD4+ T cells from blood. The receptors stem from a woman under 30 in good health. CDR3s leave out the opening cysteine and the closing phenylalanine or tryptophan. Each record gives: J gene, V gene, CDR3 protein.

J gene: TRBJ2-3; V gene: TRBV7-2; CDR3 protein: ASSLSVGSSTDTQY
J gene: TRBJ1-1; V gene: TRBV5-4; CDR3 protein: ASSWDRNTEAF
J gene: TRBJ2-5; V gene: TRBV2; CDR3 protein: ASSVQETQY
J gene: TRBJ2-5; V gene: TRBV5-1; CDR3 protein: ASSLTTELAGRRETQY
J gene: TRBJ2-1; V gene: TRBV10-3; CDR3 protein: AISDLQYNEQF
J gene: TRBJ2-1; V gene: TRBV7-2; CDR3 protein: ASSLGGGVSHNEQF
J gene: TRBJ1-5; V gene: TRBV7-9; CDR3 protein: ASSLRGQVPQPQH
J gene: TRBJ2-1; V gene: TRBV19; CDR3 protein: ASSSGREQF
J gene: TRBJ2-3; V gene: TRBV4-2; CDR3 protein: ASSYGTPSSTDTQY
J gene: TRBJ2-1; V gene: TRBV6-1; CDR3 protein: ASTRAGYNEQF